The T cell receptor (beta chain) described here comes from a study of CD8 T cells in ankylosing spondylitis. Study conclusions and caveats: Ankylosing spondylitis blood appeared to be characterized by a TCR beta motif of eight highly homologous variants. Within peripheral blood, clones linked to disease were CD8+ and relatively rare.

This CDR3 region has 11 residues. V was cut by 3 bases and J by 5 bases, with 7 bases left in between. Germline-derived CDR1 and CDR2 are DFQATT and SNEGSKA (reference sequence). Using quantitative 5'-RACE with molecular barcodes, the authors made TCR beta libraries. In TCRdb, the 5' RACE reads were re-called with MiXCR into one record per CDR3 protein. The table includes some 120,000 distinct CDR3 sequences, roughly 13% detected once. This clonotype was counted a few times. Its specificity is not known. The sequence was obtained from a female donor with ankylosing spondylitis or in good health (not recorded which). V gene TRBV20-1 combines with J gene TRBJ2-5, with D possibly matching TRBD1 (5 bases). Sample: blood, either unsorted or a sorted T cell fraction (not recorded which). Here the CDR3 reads CSARSGETQYF. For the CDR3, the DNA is TGCAGTGCTAGGTCAGGGGAGACCCAGTACTTC.